What follows are 6 T cell receptor beta chains derived from one specimen sequenced in a study of cytomegalovirus exposure and HLA in healthy donors. Both 60 Vbeta primers and 13 Jbeta primers went into the PCR. TCRdb's table, derived via immunoSEQ multiplex PCR, lists solely in-frame clones and lacks some. This sample yields 150,000 or so clones, of which approximately 75% are seen a single time; 2.5% to 3% belongs to the top ten. The specimen was PBMCs. These receptors were taken from a man between 18 and 29 years old in good health and CMV-seronegative.

This clone has only one observation. The chain uses TRBV7-9 and TRBJ2-1, with D perhaps TRBD2 (7 bases). The length of the CDR3 is 18 residues. Germline-derived CDR1 and CDR2 are SEHNR and FQNEAQ (reference sequence). The V gene lost 4 bases and the J gene lost 7 bases, with 26 bases spanning the gap. The CDR3 here is CASSSRGVTGGLVNEQFF. CDR3 in DNA: TGTGCCAGCAGCTCTCGGGGAGTGACGGGGGGCCTGGTAAATGAGCAGTTCTTC. Drawing the rest from reference TRBV7-9 and TRBJ2-1, the complete variable domain is DTGVSQNPRHKITKRGQNVTFRCDPISEHNRLYWYRQTLGQGPEFLTYFQNEAQLEKSRLLSDRFSAERPKGSFSTLEIQRTEQGDSAMYLCASSSRGVTGGLVNEQFFGPGTRLTVL.

The genes are TRBV11-1 and TRBJ2-7, with 7 bases that match TRBD1. Trimming took 1 base from V and 2 from J; bases not matched to a gene: 5. Germline V gene lookup returns CDR1 SGHAT and CDR2 FQDESV (reference sequence). The CDR3 contains 15 residues. CDR3 amino acids: CASSLGWDRPYEQYF. DNA for the CDR3: TGTGCCAGCAGCTTAGGTTGGGACAGACCCTACGAGCAGTACTTC.

V gene TRBV18 combines with J gene TRBJ2-7; a possible D gene is TRBD2 (6 bases). Germline assignment: CDR1 KGHSH and CDR2 LQKENI. Trimming took 6 bases from V and 2 from J, leaving 14 bases between them. The CDR3 spans 14 residues. The CDR3 reads CASSHIRETYEQYF. In nucleotides, the CDR3 is TGTGCCAGCTCTCACATCCGGGAGACCTACGAGCAGTACTTC.

This clone was detected once. The chain links TRBV2 to TRBJ2-7; D is possibly TRBD1 (6 bases). V was clipped by 6 bases and J by 6 bases, with 12 bases between them. The CDR3 consists of 12 residues. CDR1 and CDR2 (germline): SNHLY, FYNNEI. CDR3 loop: CASSTTGLEQYV. The CDR3 coding sequence is TGTGCCAGCAGCACGACAGGACTCGAGCAGTACGTC.

In this sample, this clone turned up once. One end of the junction is discordant with germline, which a read error may explain. The V call is TRBV6-1, the J call TRBJ2-4; possible D gene TRBD2, 6 bases. CDR1 is MNHNS, CDR2 SASEGT, per germline. This CDR3 region has 16 residues. DNA of the CDR3: TGTGCCAGCAGTGAAGCTGGGACTGTAGCCAAAAACAGTCAGTACTTC. It codes for CASSEAGTVAKNSQYF.

V is TRBV29-1 and J is TRBJ2-5, with no clear D. Trimming took 1 base from V and 1 from J, leaving 7 bases between them. There are 13 residues in the CDR3. Germline V CDR1 and CDR2: SQVTM, ANQGSEA. The chain's CDR3 is CSVEVHFQETQYF. In DNA, the CDR3 is TGCAGCGTTGAAGTTCATTTCCAAGAGACCCAGTACTTC.